A selection of T cell receptor beta chains follows, all from one sample in a study of control samples from healthy donors and cancer patients. Using immunoSEQ multiplex PCR, the repertoire was profiled, and TCRdb retains in-frame clones only, with some absent. This sample has around 190,000 clones; roughly 90% occur once, and the top ten carry 1.2% to 1.5%. Sequenced sample: blood. The receptors come from a woman aged 45-65 years in good health. Each CDR3 is given with its conserved first and last residue. D genes are given only for firm matches. Not all rows give a size; the values are once, few, many and, for expanded clones, a class.

cdr3_length,clone_size,v_call,d_call,j_call,cdr3_nt,cdr3_aa
15,.,TRBV19,.,TRBJ2-5,TGTGCCAGTAGATGGGTAGGGGCCCTCCGTCGGACCCAGTACTTC,CASRWVGALRRTQYF
15,.,TRBV28,TRBD2,TRBJ2-1,TGTGCCAGCAGGGATCGACTAGCGGGCTACAATGAGCAGTTCTTC,CASRDRLAGYNEQFF
14,.,TRBV10-3,.,TRBJ1-1,TGTGCCATCAGGGCCCCTCCAGGGCTCACTGAAGCTTTCTTT,CAIRAPPGLTEAFF
15,.,TRBV4-1,TRBD1,TRBJ1-1,TGCGCCAGCAGCCCGCGACAGGGAATGAACACTGAAGCTTTCTTT,CASSPRQGMNTEAFF
17,.,TRBV5-1,TRBD2,TRBJ2-3,TGCGCCAGCAGCCTCCCGGGACTAGCGGCCTCCACAGATACGCAGTATTTT,CASSLPGLAASTDTQYF
14,.,TRBV7-2,.,TRBJ1-1,TGTGCCAGCAGCTGGGCCGGGGGCGCAGTTGAAGCTTTCTTT,CASSWAGGAVEAFF
15,.,TRBV7-2,.,TRBJ2-1,TGTGCCAGCAGCTTAACCCGACTAGTTCTCAATGAGCAGTTCTTC,CASSLTRLVLNEQFF
16,.,TRBV4-1,TRBD1,TRBJ1-5,TGCGCCAGCAGCCAAACCGGGACAGGGAACAATCAGCCCCAGCATTTT,CASSQTGTGNNQPQHF
15,.,TRBV7-3,.,TRBJ1-2,TGTGCCAGCAGCTTAATGCCCCAGGGAGTGGGAGGCTACACCTTC,CASSLMPQGVGGYTF
15,.,TRBV30,.,TRBJ1-5,TGTGCCTGGAGGCCCTGGGGACGGGGCAATCAGCCCCAGCATTTT,CAWRPWGRGNQPQHF
15,.,TRBV15,.,TRBJ2-4,TGTGCCACCAGCAGAGACCAAACAGGGAATCACATTCAGTACTTC,CATSRDQTGNHIQYF
15,.,TRBV6-5,.,TRBJ1-3,TGTGCCAGCAGTTACGAAGGGGCTATTGGAAACACCATATATTTT,CASSYEGAIGNTIYF
13,.,TRBV3-1/TRBV3-2,.,TRBJ2-5,TGTGCCAGCAGCCAAGTAGCGGAGGAGACCCAGTACTTC,CASSQVAEETQYF
16,.,TRBV15,.,TRBJ2-3,TGTGCCACCAGCAGAAGGGGGGGTCCAGGGACAGATACGCAGTATTTT,CATSRRGGPGTDTQYF
16,.,TRBV5-1,TRBD2,TRBJ2-1,TGCGCCAGCAGCTTGGAGCTAGCGGGGGGTGCAAATGAGCAGTTCTTC,CASSLELAGGANEQFF
17,.,TRBV4-2,.,TRBJ1-4,TGTGCCAGCAGCCAAGCTCTAGGTGGCACGGGTAATGAAAAACTGTTTTTT,CASSQALGGTGNEKLFF
13,.,TRBV7-2,.,TRBJ1-1,TGTGCCAGCAGCTTAGAGACGGGACGGTATGCTTTCTTT,CASSLETGRYAFF
14,.,TRBV10-3,TRBD2,TRBJ2-1,TGTGCCATCAGCGGACTAGCGGGGTACAATGAGCAGTTCTTC,CAISGLAGYNEQFF
17,.,TRBV2,.,TRBJ1-5,TGTGCCAGCAGGGATCGGGTATCTAGAAGGGCGGATCAGCCCCAGCATTTT,CASRDRVSRRADQPQHF
9,once,TRBV1,.,TRBJ1-2,TGCACCAGGGCCTATGGCTACACCTTC,CTRAYGYTF
12,.,TRBV27,TRBD1,TRBJ2-7,TGTGCCAGCAGCCCGCAGGGGGCCGAGCAGTACTTC,CASSPQGAEQYF
15,.,TRBV19,TRBD1,TRBJ1-1,TGTGCCAGTAGTACTCGGGACAGGGGGCGAACTGAAGCTTTCTTT,CASSTRDRGRTEAFF
13,.,TRBV3-1/TRBV3-2,TRBD1,TRBJ1-5,TGTGCCAGCAGCCAAGATTGGCAGGGGGCCCAGCATTTT,CASSQDWQGAQHF
16,.,TRBV19,TRBD1,TRBJ2-1,TGTGCCAGTAAAGAAAGGGACAGGGGAATTTACAATGAGCAGTTCTTC,CASKERDRGIYNEQFF
14,few,TRBV6-6,.,TRBJ1-3,TGTGCCAGCAGACGCGACACGGATGGAAACACCATATATTTT,CASRRDTDGNTIYF
13,few,TRBV6-4,TRBD1,TRBJ1-1,TGTGCCAGCAGGGACAGGGTCCACACTGAAGCTTTCTTT,CASRDRVHTEAFF
14,.,TRBV28,TRBD1,TRBJ2-7,TGTGCCAGCAGTTCGGGACAGGGCCGATACGAGCAGTACTTC,CASSSGQGRYEQYF
15,.,TRBV7-8,.,TRBJ2-2,TGTGCCAGCAGCCACACTAGTCACGTGACCGGGGAGCTGTTTTTT,CASSHTSHVTGELFF
11,.,TRBV20-1,.,TRBJ1-6,TGCAGTGCTACCCGTTTGTACACCCTCCACTTT,CSATRLYTLHF
15,.,TRBV29-1,.,TRBJ1-5,TGCAGCGTCCGGACAGACTCAACTAGCAATCAGCCCCAGCATTTT,CSVRTDSTSNQPQHF
13,.,TRBV3-1/TRBV3-2,.,TRBJ1-1,TGTGCCAGCGTCAGTGGCGCGAACGCTGAAGCTTTCTTT,CASVSGANAEAFF
16,few,TRBV7-8,TRBD1,TRBJ1-5,TGTGCCAGCAGCTTAGACTGGCAGGGGGCGAGCCAGCCCCAGCATTTT,CASSLDWQGASQPQHF
15,.,TRBV5-8,TRBD2,TRBJ2-3,TGTGCCAGCAGCTTGTACTTAGCGGGAGTGGATACGCAGTATTTT,CASSLYLAGVDTQYF
15,.,TRBV28,.,TRBJ1-6,TGTGCCAGCAGTTTATCGACCTTAGGCCCATCACCCCTCCACTTT,CASSLSTLGPSPLHF
14,.,TRBV9,TRBD2,TRBJ2-3,TGTGCCAGCAGCGTTAGCGGGGGCACAGATACGCAGTATTTT,CASSVSGGTDTQYF
15,.,TRBV9,TRBD2,TRBJ2-1,TGTGCCAGCAGCGTAGAGAGCGGGGGGGCAAGCGAGCAGTTCTTC,CASSVESGGASEQFF
15,.,TRBV9,.,TRBJ1-6,TGTGCCAGCAGCGTAGAAGGGACCGGATTTAGGCCCCTCCACTTT,CASSVEGTGFRPLHF
14,.,TRBV28,.,TRBJ1-2,TGTGCCAGCAGTTTCTTGGAGTTGACCTATGGCTACACCTTC,CASSFLELTYGYTF
15,.,TRBV6-5,.,TRBJ2-3,TGTGCCAGCAGTTACCGAGGGGACGTGGCAGATACGCAGTATTTT,CASSYRGDVADTQYF
13,.,TRBV7-9,.,TRBJ1-5,TGTGCCAGCAGCTTATGGGAGGCTCAGCCCCAGCATTTT,CASSLWEAQPQHF
14,.,TRBV19,.,TRBJ2-7,TGTGCCAGTAGTATACGGACAATAGGCTACGAGCAGTACTTC,CASSIRTIGYEQYF
13,few,TRBV11-3,.,TRBJ2-2,TGTGCCAGCAGCCCCAAAGCTTGGGGGGAGCTGTTTTTT,CASSPKAWGELFF
14,.,TRBV5-1,.,TRBJ1-4,TGCGCCAGCAGCCCCGGGACCCCTAATGAAAAACTGTTTTTT,CASSPGTPNEKLFF
16,.,TRBV3-1/TRBV3-2,.,TRBJ2-5,TGTGCCAGCAGCCTAGGTACTAGCACCCGGGGGGAGACCCAGTACTTC,CASSLGTSTRGETQYF
14,.,TRBV6-4,TRBD1,TRBJ2-2,TGTGCCAGCAGTGACGGACAGGGGGCCGGGGAGCTGTTTTTT,CASSDGQGAGELFF
14,.,TRBV3-1/TRBV3-2,.,TRBJ1-5,TGTGCCAGCAGCCAGACAGGTGGCAATCAGCCCCAGCATTTT,CASSQTGGNQPQHF
15,.,TRBV4-2,.,TRBJ2-7,TGTGCCAGCAGCCAGGGTCCCCTAGCATCCTACGAGCAGTACTTC,CASSQGPLASYEQYF
13,.,TRBV3-1/TRBV3-2,.,TRBJ1-2,TGTGCCAGCAGCCAACCGGGAAACTATGGCTACACCTTC,CASSQPGNYGYTF
15,.,TRBV5-4,.,TRBJ2-5,TGTGCCAGCAGCTTGGGAAGCGGAGTCCAAGAGACCCAGTACTTC,CASSLGSGVQETQYF
13,.,TRBV4-1,.,TRBJ2-3,TGCGCCAGCAGCCGATCCGGGTCAGATACGCAGTATTTT,CASSRSGSDTQYF
15,.,TRBV5-1,TRBD2,TRBJ2-1,TGCGCCAGCAGCTTGCTAGCGGGGACCACCAATGAGCAGTTCTTC,CASSLLAGTTNEQFF
15,.,TRBV7-8,TRBD1,TRBJ1-2,TGTGCCAGCAGCCCCCGGACAGGGGAGAACTATGGCTACACCTTC,CASSPRTGENYGYTF
14,.,TRBV10-1,.,TRBJ2-7,TGCGCCAGCAGTGAGGGGGAGATTACCTACGAGCAGTACTTC,CASSEGEITYEQYF
15,.,TRBV10-3,.,TRBJ1-1,TGTGCCATCAGTGAATTGGGGGGAGTTGACACTGAAGCTTTCTTT,CAISELGGVDTEAFF
16,.,TRBV6-5,.,TRBJ2-6,TGTGTCAGCAGTTGGGACATACTCTCTGGGGCCAACGTCCTGACTTTC,CVSSWDILSGANVLTF
17,.,TRBV19,.,TRBJ1-5,TGTGCCAGTAATCCCGGGACCGCCGGTTATAGCAATCAGCCCCAGCATTTT,CASNPGTAGYSNQPQHF